A single sample gave rise to the 32 T cell receptor beta chains below, sequenced in a study of shared clonotypes between healthy human individuals. Produced via immunoSEQ multiplex PCR; TCRdb's table is partial and in-frame only. The sample has a few hundred thousand clones, about 69% seen once. Sequences were obtained from memory CD4+ T cells sorted from blood. As for subset: CD45RA-negative fraction. These receptors originate from a man aged 25-45 years in good health.

The gene calls are TRBV29-1 and TRBJ2-2; 16 positions match TRBD2. CDR1 and CDR2 from the germline V gene are SQVTM and ANQGSEA. The trim removed 4 bases at V and 5 bases at J, leaving 13 bases unmatched. The CDR3 has 19 amino acids. The CDR3, as DNA: TGCAGCGTTGTGGAACCAGGGACTAGCGGGAGGGCCGCGACCGGGGAGCTGTTTTTT. Its translation: CSVVEPGTSGRAATGELFF.

The chain has TRBV27 and TRBJ2-1, with TRBD1 matching 8 bases. The germline CDR1 and CDR2 sequences are MNHEY and SMNVEV (reference sequence). Losses at the gene ends were 5 bases for V and 4 bases for J; bases not matched to a gene: 13. CDR3 size: 17 residues. CDR3 bases: TGTGCCAGCAGTACAAGGGGACAGGTCAAAATTTACAATGAGCAGTTCTTC. Translated: CASSTRGQVKIYNEQFF.

The gene calls are TRBV10-3 and TRBJ2-2, with 8 nucleotides matching TRBD2. The CDR3 loop spans 17 amino acids. The germline V gene encodes CDR1 ENHRY and CDR2 SYGVKD. Trimming at V came to 4 bases and at J to 0 bases, leaving 7 bases not matched to a gene. CDR3 residues: CAISVISGRSNTGELFF. The DNA of the CDR3 is TGTGCCATCAGTGTCATAAGCGGGAGATCGAACACCGGGGAGCTGTTTTTT.

This clone has only a few counts. The chain uses TRBV27 and TRBJ1-5; D call uncertain. The ends were cut back, 6 bases at V and 0 bases at J, with 9 bases in the middle. The CDR3 spans 14 residues. Germline V gives CDR1 MNHEY, CDR2 SMNVEV (reference sequence). In DNA form, the CDR3 reads TGTGCCAGCAGCCTGACCAGTAGCAATCAGCCCCAGCATTTT. The encoded protein is CASSLTSSNQPQHF.

In its sample, this clone was seen a few times. This chain uses TRBV18 with TRBJ2-1; D unresolved. From germline, CDR1 is KGHSH and CDR2 LQKENI. The CDR3 covers 13 residues. Deletions cut 2 bases from V and 9 bases from J, with 11 bases between. The CDR3 region is CASSPKVSSEQFF. CDR3 nucleotide sequence: TGTGCCAGCTCACCAAAGGTCTCAAGTGAGCAGTTCTTC.

Regarding this clone: A single base is all that separates this from a far larger clone, so a read error is likely. This sample also contains other DNA sequences that code for the same CDR3. The V call is TRBV9, the J call TRBJ2-1; D might be TRBD2 (6 bases). Germline V gene lookup returns CDR1 SGDLS and CDR2 YYNGEE. There are 16 residues in the CDR3. The V gene lost 4 bases and the J gene lost 4 bases, with 18 bases spanning the gap. The CDR3 spells CASSPRGGLRYNEQFF. CDR3 sequence (DNA): TGTGCCAGCAGCCCCCGAGGAGGACTAAGGTACAATGAGCAGTTCTTC.

V is TRBV10-3 and J is TRBJ2-1; 14 nucleotides align to TRBD2. The CDR3 is 18 amino acids. Trimming removed 0 bases from V and 5 bases from J; junction bases left unmatched: 6. Per germline, CDR1 ENHRY and CDR2 SYGVKD. CDR3 sequence (DNA): TGTGCCATCAGTGAGTCGACGGGGGGACTAGCGGGAGACAATGAGCAGTTCTTC. As protein: CAISESTGGLAGDNEQFF.

The chain employs TRBV4-3 and TRBJ2-2; no clear D gene. This CDR3 spans 12 amino acids. CDR1 and CDR2 (germline): LGHNA, YSLEER. V was trimmed by 5 bases and J by 7 bases, leaving 8 bases between them. DNA of the CDR3: TGCGCCAGCAGCAGCCCCGTCGGGGAGCTGTTTTTT. This encodes CASSSPVGELFF.

V and J are TRBV7-9 and TRBJ2-3, with D uncertain. Trimming cost V 3 bases and J 5 bases, with 3 bases left between them. Germline CDR1 SEHNR, CDR2 FQNEAQ (reference sequence). The length of the CDR3 is 11 residues. The CDR3 DNA reads TGTGCCAGCAGCTTTGGAGATACGCAGTATTTT. This sequence encodes CASSFGDTQYF.

The J gene is TRBJ2-1, the V gene TRBV2; possibly TRBD1 or TRBD2 for D (6 bases each). This CDR3 has 14 residues. Germline V gene lookup returns CDR1 SNHLY and CDR2 FYNNEI. Trimming removed 7 bases from V and 4 bases from J, with 14 bases in between. In nucleotides, the CDR3 is TGTGCCAGCATGGGCGGGACAATGTACAATGAGCAGTTCTTC. Amino acids: CASMGGTMYNEQFF.

The DNA of the CDR3 is TGTGCCAGCAGCTTGGGGGGACTAGAGCAAGAGACCCAGTACTTC. Translated, it gives CASSLGGLEQETQYF. This chain links TRBV5-4 with TRBJ2-5; 8 bases fit TRBD2. The germline V gene encodes CDR1 SGHNT and CDR2 YYREEE (reference sequence). V shed 0 bases and J 2 bases; nucleotides not matched to a gene: 3. CDR3 length equals 15 residues. Full variable domain (outside the CDR3, taken from reference TRBV5-4 and TRBJ2-5): ETGVTQSPTHLIKTRGQQVTLRCSSQSGHNTVSWYQQALGQGPQFIFQYYREEENGRGNFPPRFSGLQFPNYSSELNVNALELDDSALYLCASSLGGLEQETQYFGPGTRLLVL.

The rearrangement joins TRBV11-3 to TRBJ2-5; the D call may be TRBD1 or TRBD2 (6 bases each). Trimming pared 5 bases from V and 1 base from J, leaving 11 bases between. From germline, CDR1 is SGHNT and CDR2 YENEEA. The CDR3 is made up of 14 amino acids. The CDR3 reads CASSPGGGQETQYF. CDR3 DNA: TGTGCCAGCAGCCCCGGAGGGGGCCAAGAGACCCAGTACTTC.

This clone came up a few times. The V and J genes are TRBV16 and TRBJ1-5; D call uncertain. Per germline, CDR1 KGHSY and CDR2 FQNENV. V was pared by 6 bases and J by 7 bases, with 13 bases between. There are 13 residues in the CDR3. CDR3 sequence: CASSPGTGQPQHF. The CDR3 nucleotides are TGTGCCAGCAGTCCGGGTACCGGACAGCCCCAGCATTTT.

The genes are TRBV5-1 and TRBJ2-1; 12 positions agree with TRBD2. The J segment lost 0 bases and the V segment lost 3 bases, leaving 10 bases of the junction unmatched. The CDR3 length is 19 residues. Per germline, CDR1 SGHRS and CDR2 YFSETQ. CDR3 coding DNA: TGCGCCAGCAGCTGGCCGACTAGCGGGAGTACCTTCTCCTACAATGAGCAGTTCTTC. Encoded protein: CASSWPTSGSTFSYNEQFF.

J is TRBJ2-3 and V is TRBV28; the match to TRBD1 covers 12 bases. Trimming cost V 5 bases and J 7 bases; bases outside gene matches: 10. Germline V gene sequence: CDR1 MDHEN, CDR2 SYDVKM. The length of the CDR3 is 16 residues. The CDR3 region is CASSREPGQGANTQYF. The CDR3 region has the DNA TGTGCCAGCAGTCGTGAACCGGGACAGGGGGCAAATACGCAGTATTTT.

This clone occurred a few times. The genes are TRBV4-1 and TRBJ1-3, with D perhaps matching TRBD1 (5 bases). The CDR3 loop spans 15 amino acids. CDR1 MGHRA and CDR2 YSYEKL come from the germline V gene. Trimming removed 1 base at V and 2 bases at J, with 9 bases between. For the CDR3, the DNA is TGCGCCAGCAGCCAAGCGTCCAGGGCTGGAAACACCATATATTTT. It specifies CASSQASRAGNTIYF.

The chain couples TRBV5-4 to TRBJ2-7, with 10 bases lining up with TRBD1. CDR1 and CDR2 from the germline V gene are SGHNT and YYREEE (reference sequence). Trimming cost V 4 bases and J 5 bases; bases outside gene matches: 6. The CDR3 spans 14 residues. The CDR3 region has the DNA TGTGCCAGCAGCGGGGGACAGGGGTTCAACGAGCAGTACTTC. Translation: CASSGGQGFNEQYF.

In this sample, this clone turned up a few times. The gene calls are TRBV11-2 and TRBJ2-3, with D possibly TRBD2 on 5 matching bases. The V end was cut by 5 bases, the J end by 6 bases, with 15 bases between. Germline V gene lookup returns CDR1 SGHAT and CDR2 FQNNGV. This CDR3 comprises 14 residues. The chain's CDR3 is CASSPMVGMDTQYF. CDR3 nucleotide sequence: TGTGCCAGCAGCCCAATGGTCGGGATGGATACGCAGTATTTT.

The V and J genes are TRBV11-2 and TRBJ2-5; TRBD2 matches at 10 bases. V trimming: 3 bases; J trimming: 3 bases; junction bases outside the gene matches: 16. Germline CDR1 reads SGHAT; CDR2 reads FQNNGV. The CDR3 contains 19 residues. The CDR3 spells CASSLAGIIAGGPEETQYF. The CDR3 DNA sequence: TGTGCCAGCAGCTTGGCAGGAATTATAGCGGGAGGCCCCGAAGAGACCCAGTACTTC.

V gene TRBV25-1 combines with J gene TRBJ2-3; 13 nucleotides match TRBD2. The CDR3 sequence is 14 residues long. V shed 9 bases and J 3 bases; nucleotides not matched to a gene: 3. Looked up from germline, CDR1 is MGHDK and CDR2 is SYGVNS. The CDR3 region has the DNA TGTGCCAGTAAGGGACTAGCGGGGACAGATACGCAGTATTTT. Translated: CASKGLAGTDTQYF. The variable domain in full, completed from reference TRBV25-1 and TRBJ2-3, reads EADIYQTPRYLVIGTGKKITLECSQTMGHDKMYWYQQDPGMELHLIHYSYGVNSTEKGDLSSESTVSRIRTEHFPLTLESARPSHTSQYLCASKGLAGTDTQYFGPGTRLTVL.

In this sample, this clone turned up once. The J gene is TRBJ2-5, the V gene TRBV7-9; 9 bases map to TRBD1. The CDR3 contains 14 residues. Trimming took 5 bases from V and 5 from J; bases not matched to a gene: 6. The germline V gene encodes CDR1 SEHNR and CDR2 FQNEAQ (reference sequence). CDR3 nucleotide sequence: TGTGCCAGCAGCCGTAAAGACAGGGGGGAGACCCAGTACTTC. Protein product: CASSRKDRGETQYF.

This chain connects TRBV27 to TRBJ2-7, with 8 positions matching TRBD2. The V gene's germline CDR1 is MNHEY and CDR2 SMNVEV (reference sequence). The CDR3 is 17 residues long. The ends lost 1 base at V and 1 base at J; junction bases unmatched: 9. The CDR3 region is CASSLYPRLAGSYEQYF. The CDR3 DNA follows: TGTGCCAGCAGTTTATACCCCCGGCTAGCGGGTTCCTACGAGCAGTACTTC.

V and J are TRBV7-9 and TRBJ1-1, with D tentatively TRBD1 (6 bases). The CDR3 spans 14 residues. The germline gives CDR1 SEHNR, CDR2 FQNEAQ (reference sequence). V lost 0 bases, J lost 5 bases, and 10 bases lay in between. CDR3 DNA sequence: TGTGCCAGCAGCTTAGCAGGGGGAAGGACTGAAGCTTTCTTT. This translates into CASSLAGGRTEAFF.

The chain joins TRBV9 to TRBJ1-4; D might be TRBD1 (5 bases). The CDR3 sequence is 15 residues long. The V end lost 4 bases, the J end lost 6 bases, and 16 bases lay between the germline ends. The V gene's germline CDR1 is SGDLS and CDR2 YYNGEE. The CDR3 is CASSRDPGGDEKLFF. The CDR3 DNA reads as TGTGCCAGCAGCCGAGACCCGGGGGGAGATGAAAAACTGTTTTTT.

The chain is built from TRBV5-1 and TRBJ2-2; tentatively, D is TRBD2 (6 bases). Germline lookup yields CDR1 SGHRS and CDR2 YFSETQ. Trimming cost V 2 bases and J 5 bases, with 10 bases left between them. The CDR3 is made up of 14 amino acids. CDR3 nucleotide sequence: TGCGCCAGCAGCTTTGCGGGGTCGACCGGGGAGCTGTTTTTT. Protein: CASSFAGSTGELFF.

This rearrangement joins TRBV27 to TRBJ1-1; D may be TRBD1 (5 bases). Germline V gene lookup returns CDR1 MNHEY and CDR2 SMNVEV (reference sequence). V was shortened by 3 bases and J by 4 bases, with 12 bases between the two germline ends. This CDR3 has 14 amino acids. CDR3 amino acids: CASSFSWGGTEAFF. DNA of the CDR3: TGTGCCAGCAGTTTCTCCTGGGGGGGCACTGAAGCTTTCTTT.

The chain is built from TRBV5-6 and TRBJ1-1, with D uncertain. The CDR3 consists of 17 residues. The germline gives CDR1 SGHDT, CDR2 YYEEEE. V was shortened by 4 bases and J by 0 bases, with 19 bases between the two germline ends. CDR3 region: CASSLVPTAKLNTEAFF. CDR3 nucleotides: TGTGCCAGCAGCCTTGTCCCGACGGCTAAACTGAACACTGAAGCTTTCTTT.

This rearrangement joins TRBV4-1 to TRBJ1-5; perhaps TRBD1 as D (5 bases). Trimming removed 0 bases at V and 1 base at J, with 7 bases between. Germline CDR1 reads MGHRA; CDR2 reads YSYEKL. This CDR3 comprises 15 residues. This chain's CDR3 is CASSQDAGSNQPQHF. The CDR3 region has the DNA TGCGCCAGCAGCCAAGATGCAGGGAGCAATCAGCCCCAGCATTTT.

This sequence joins TRBV7-9 and TRBJ1-2; TRBD1 agrees at 9 bases. Germline V lookup: CDR1 SEHNR, CDR2 FQNEAQ (reference sequence). CDR3 length: 13 residues. V trimming: 5 bases; J trimming: 8 bases; junction bases outside the gene matches: 6. CDR3 in DNA: TGTGCCAGCAGCGCACAGGGGGCGCAGGGCTACACCTTC. This translates into CASSAQGAQGYTF.

The V gene is TRBV28, the J gene TRBJ2-1, with D maybe TRBD2 (7 bases). Between the trimmed V and J ends, which lost 4 bases and 7 bases, there was a span of 11 bases. This CDR3 region has 13 residues. Looked up from germline, CDR1 is MDHEN and CDR2 is SYDVKM. CDR3 nucleotide sequence: TGTGCCAGCAGTTGGGGGGGGCGAAATGAGCAGTTCTTC. It codes for CASSWGGRNEQFF.

The chain couples TRBV9 to TRBJ2-7; TRBD1 aligns across 8 bases. CDR1 and CDR2 (germline): SGDLS, YYNGEE. Trimming at V came to 2 bases and at J to 6 bases, leaving 7 bases not matched to a gene. CDR3 length: 14 residues. The CDR3: CASSVTGAAGEQYF. The CDR3 DNA is TGTGCCAGCAGCGTGACAGGGGCGGCGGGCGAGCAGTACTTC.

The chain carries TRBV5-1 and TRBJ2-7; D is undetermined. The V and J ends lost 0 bases and 3 bases respectively, with 16 bases between them. This CDR3 comprises 16 residues. Germline values: CDR1 SGHRS, CDR2 YFSETQ. CDR3: CASSLAPSYEDYEQYF. In DNA, the CDR3 is TGCGCCAGCAGCTTGGCCCCGAGTTACGAGGACTACGAGCAGTACTTC.